The T cell receptor beta chain described here comes from a study of PD-L1 blockade in urothelial cancer. TCRdb's copy holds only in-frame clones and misses some; the assay was immunoSEQ multiplex PCR. The sample includes 85,000 to 90,000 clones, around 90% seen only once; the top ten take roughly 0.99%. Indicated time point: pretreatment peripheral blood. The CDR3 is 14 amino acids. Trimming took 2 bases from V and 2 from J; bases not matched to a gene: 3. The germline V gene has CDR1 SGHRS and CDR2 YFSETQ. The clonotype was recovered from a woman over 75 with urothelial cancer. This chain uses TRBV5-1 with TRBJ1-2, with 7 nucleotides matching TRBD1. This specimen was PBMCs, taken around atezolizumab (anti-PD-L1) treatment. CDR3 sequence reads: CASSLTTGNYGYTF. In DNA form, the CDR3 reads TGCGCCAGCAGCTTAACGACAGGGAACTATGGCTACACCTTC.